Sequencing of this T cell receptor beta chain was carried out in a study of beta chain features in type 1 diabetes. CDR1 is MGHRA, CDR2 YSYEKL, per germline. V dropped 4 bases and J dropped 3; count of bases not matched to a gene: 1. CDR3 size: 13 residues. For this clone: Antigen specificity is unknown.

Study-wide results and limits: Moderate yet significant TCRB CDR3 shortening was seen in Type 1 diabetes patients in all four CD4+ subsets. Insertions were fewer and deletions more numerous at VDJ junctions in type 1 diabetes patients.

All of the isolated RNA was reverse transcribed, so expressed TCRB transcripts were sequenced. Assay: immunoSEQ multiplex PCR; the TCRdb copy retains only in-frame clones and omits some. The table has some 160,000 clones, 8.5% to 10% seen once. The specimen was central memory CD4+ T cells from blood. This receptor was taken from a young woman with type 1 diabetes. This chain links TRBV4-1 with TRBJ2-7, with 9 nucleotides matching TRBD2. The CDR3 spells CASSLAGDYEQYF. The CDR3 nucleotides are TGCGCCAGCAGCCTAGCGGGAGACTACGAGCAGTACTTC.